Each of the 16 T cell receptor beta chains below was sequenced from the same sample in a study of tumor-infiltrating lymphocytes in primary liver carcinoma. It was from about 19-30 mg of unsorted bulk tissue that RNA and DNA were co-extracted. cDNA specific to TCR beta was made from 500 ng of total RNA, with a constant-region primer employed for priming. Slightly modified ARM-PCR with three nested multiplex PCR rounds yielded TCR beta libraries. Each of the first two PCR rounds ran 9 to 11 cycles with TRBV1-TRBV30 forward and C-beta reverse primers. TCRdb re-analysed the multiplex PCR reads in MiXCR, keeping a single row per CDR3 protein. The sample shows approximately 100,000 distinct CDR3 sequences, about 70% of them seen only once. Sequenced: liver tumor tissue from sampling region 2. Subset in this sample: tumor region T2, inferior pole. The receptors were gathered from an older woman with primary liver carcinoma and hepatitis B virus infection.

Comment on this clonotype: The CDR3 does not close with the conserved phenylalanine or tryptophan, likely indicating a read error. This chain joins TRBV29-1 and TRBJ2-2; TRBD1 agrees at 7 bases. The germline gives CDR1 SQVTM, CDR2 ANQGSEA. The CDR3 totals 15 residues. CDR3 nucleotide sequence: TGCAGCGTTACTCCGGGACAGCCGAACACCAGGGAGCTGTTTTAT. This sequence encodes CSVTPGQPNTRELFY.

The chain joins TRBV28 to TRBJ2-2, with 8 bases aligning to TRBD2. V lost 7 bases and J lost 7; bases outside the gene matches: 14. CDR1 and CDR2 from the germline V gene are MDHEN and SYDVKM. This CDR3 comprises 16 residues. The CDR3, as DNA: TGTGCCAGCACCCAAGCGGGAGTCGCTGACATCGGGGAGCTGTTTTTT. Residues: CASTQAGVADIGELFF.

On this clonotype itself: Its ends do not fully match the called genes, so a read error is possible. The chain links TRBV29-1 to TRBJ1-1; 7 bases map to TRBD1. Germline CDR1 reads SQVTM; CDR2 reads ANQGSEA. CDR3 length: 13 residues. The CDR3 is CIVTLGTADEAFF. The DNA for the CDR3 is TGCATCGTTACGTTGGGGACAGCCGATGAAGCTTTCTTT.

As to this clonotype: A read error may be the cause here, since a much bigger clone is one base away. In this CDR3 the conserved last residue, phenylalanine or tryptophan, is missing, so a read error is likely. This rearrangement joins TRBV10-3 to TRBJ2-5; 8 nucleotides align to TRBD1. V shed 5 bases and J 6 bases; nucleotides not matched to a gene: 5. The length of the CDR3 is 13 residues. CDR1 is ENHRY and CDR2 is SYGVKD in the germline V gene. The CDR3 is CAISQDRDQTQYL. The CDR3 DNA reads as TGTGCCATCAGTCAGGACAGGGACCAGACCCAGTACTTG.

A word on this clonotype: Mismatch with germline at one junction end may stem from a read error. This chain uses TRBV12-3 or TRBV12-4 with TRBJ1-4; 10 bases are a match to TRBD1. The length of the CDR3 is 14 residues. CDR3 coding DNA: TGTACCAGCGGACCGACAGGGGGCCTTGAAAAACTGTTTTTT. Translated: CTSGPTGGLEKLFF.

CDR3 amino acids: CSVTAAGATETQYF. CDR3 coding DNA: TGCAGCGTTACGGCAGCAGGGGCCACAGAGACCCAGTACTTC. This chain connects TRBV29-1 to TRBJ2-5, with D perhaps TRBD1 (6 bases). Germline V CDR1 and CDR2: SQVTM, ANQGSEA. The CDR3 loop spans 14 amino acids. Trimming stripped 5 bases from V and 4 bases from J, with 17 bases between.

The chain combines TRBV29-1 with TRBJ2-3; D gene uncertain. Between the trimmed V and J ends, which lost 4 bases and 13 bases, there was a span of 18 bases. Germline CDR1 is SQVTM and CDR2 is ANQGSEA. The CDR3 consists of 12 residues. The CDR3 here is CSVGRSTDMKYF. For the CDR3, the DNA is TGCAGCGTTGGAAGGAGCACAGATATGAAGTATTTT.

This clonotype was observed a handful of times. The junction does not match germline at one end; this may be a read error. J is TRBJ2-5 and V is TRBV5-4; D may match TRBD1 or TRBD2 (6 bases each). Germline loops: CDR1 SGHNT, CDR2 YYREEE (reference sequence). This CDR3 has 15 amino acids. CDR3 DNA sequence: TGTGCCAGGAGCTTGCGGACAAGGGGGGAAGAGACCCAGTACTTC. Its protein is CARSLRTRGEETQYF. Full variable domain (outside the CDR3, taken from reference TRBV5-4 and TRBJ2-5): ETGVTQSPTHLIKTRGQQVTLRCSSQSGHNTVSWYQQALGQGPQFIFQYYREEENGRGNFPPRFSGLQFPNYSSELNVNALELDDSALYLCARSLRTRGEETQYFGPGTRLLVL.

The chain has TRBV11-2 and TRBJ2-2; D not certain. The CDR3 extends over 15 amino acids. Germline CDR1 is SGHAT and CDR2 is FQNNGV. DNA of the CDR3: TGTACCTGCAGCCCTCCGCAAGGACCGACAGGGGAGCTGTTTTTT. Its protein is CTCSPPQGPTGELFF.

On this clonotype: A much larger clone sits a single nucleotide away, making a read error possible. The chain couples TRBV25-1 to TRBJ1-1; the match to TRBD1 covers 7 bases. Germline assignment: CDR1 MGHDK and CDR2 SYGVNS. The CDR3 spans 12 residues. CDR3 in amino acids: CASSARQGEVFF. The DNA of the CDR3 is TGTGCCAGCAGTGCCAGACAGGGTGAAGTTTTCTTT.

A word on this clonotype: This could be a read error, since a much larger clone is one nucleotide away. The CDR3 DNA follows: TGTGCCAGCAGCTTATCCCGAACTGAAGTTTTCTTT. It codes for CASSLSRTEVFF. The chain has TRBV5-6 and TRBJ1-1; D gene ambiguous. This CDR3 is 12 amino acids long. CDR1 SGHDT and CDR2 YYEEEE come from the germline V gene. The whole variable domain, remainder taken from reference TRBV5-6 and TRBJ1-1, is DAGVTQSPTHLIKTRGQQVTLRCSPKSGHDTVSWYQQALGQGPQFIFQYYEEEERQRGNFPDRFSGHQFPNYSSELNVNALLLGDSALYLCASSLSRTEVFFGQGTRLTVV.

This clonotype has more than one count but fewer than ten. The V gene is TRBV30, the J gene TRBJ2-3, with D possibly TRBD1 on 6 matching bases. CDR1 is GTSNPN, CDR2 SVGIG, per germline (reference sequence). CDR3 size: 17 residues. V lost 1 base and J lost 2, with 19 bases in between. The CDR3 nucleotides read TGTGCCTGGAGTGGTCCGCCGACAGGAACCTCCACAGATACGCAGTATTTT. It specifies CAWSGPPTGTSTDTQYF. Complete variable domain (other parts from reference TRBV30 and TRBJ2-3): SQTIHQWPATLVQPVGSPLSLECTVEGTSNPNLYWYRQAAGRGLQLLFYSVGIGQISSEVPQNLSASRPQDRQFILSSKKLLLSDSGFYLCAWSGPPTGTSTDTQYFGPGTRLTVL.

As for this clonotype: Relative to the germline gene, one junction end is altered; a read error may explain this. The rearrangement links TRBV11-3 to TRBJ2-3; TRBD2 might be the D (5 bases). Germline loops: CDR1 SGHNT, CDR2 YENEEA. CDR3 size: 15 residues. CDR3 loop: CASSPNSGDTDTQYF. The CDR3 DNA is TGTGCCAGCAGCCCTAACAGCGGAGACACAGATACGCAATATTTT.

The chain has TRBV29-1 and TRBJ1-2; tentatively, D is TRBD1 (6 bases). V shed 3 bases and J shed 8 bases, with 22 bases lying between them. The CDR3 spans 15 residues. Germline loops: CDR1 SQVTM, CDR2 ANQGSEA. In DNA form, the CDR3 reads TGCAGCGTTGATCTGGGGGCAGCAGGGGCCGGCGGCTACACCTTC. This gives the protein CSVDLGAAGAGGYTF.

Remarks on this clonotype: The final CDR3 position lacks the conserved phenylalanine or tryptophan, pointing to a likely read error. This chain joins TRBV4-1 and TRBJ2-5, with a tentative D call TRBD1 (6 bases). Germline lookup yields CDR1 MGHRA and CDR2 YSYEKL. The CDR3 has 13 amino acids. Between the trimmed V and J ends, which lost 5 bases and 9 bases, there was a span of 16 bases. CDR3 in amino acids: CASSFRTKGAQYS. The DNA of the CDR3 is TGCGCCAGCAGCTTCCGGACAAAGGGGGCCCAGTACTCC.

On this clonotype itself: A read error may explain this, as a much larger clone is one base away. The genes are TRBV14 and TRBJ2-3; TRBD2 aligns across 8 bases. In germline, CDR1 is SGHDN, CDR2 FVKESK. The CDR3 is 14 residues long. CDR3 loop: CASSRAGGTVTQYF. In DNA form, the CDR3 reads TGTGCCAGCAGCCGGGCGGGAGGCACAGTTACGCAGTATTTT.